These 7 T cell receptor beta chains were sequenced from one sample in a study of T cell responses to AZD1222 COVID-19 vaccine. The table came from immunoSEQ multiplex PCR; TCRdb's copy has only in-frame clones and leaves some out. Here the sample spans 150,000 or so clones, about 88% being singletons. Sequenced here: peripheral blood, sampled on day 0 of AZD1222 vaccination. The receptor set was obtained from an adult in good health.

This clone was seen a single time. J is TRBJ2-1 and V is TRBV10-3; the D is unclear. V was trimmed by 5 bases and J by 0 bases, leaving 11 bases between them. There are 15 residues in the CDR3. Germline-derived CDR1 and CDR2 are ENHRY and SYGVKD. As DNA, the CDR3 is TGTGCCATCAGTTCTTCCGGCGACTCCTACAATGAGCAGTTCTTC. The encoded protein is CAISSSGDSYNEQFF.

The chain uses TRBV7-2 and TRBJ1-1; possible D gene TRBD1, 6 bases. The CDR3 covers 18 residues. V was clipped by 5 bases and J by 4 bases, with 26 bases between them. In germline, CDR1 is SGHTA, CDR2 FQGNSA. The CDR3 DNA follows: TGTGCCAGCAGCCTTCGACAGCCACAAAGGGGGTCGCGCACTGAAGCTTTCTTT. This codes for CASSLRQPQRGSRTEAFF.

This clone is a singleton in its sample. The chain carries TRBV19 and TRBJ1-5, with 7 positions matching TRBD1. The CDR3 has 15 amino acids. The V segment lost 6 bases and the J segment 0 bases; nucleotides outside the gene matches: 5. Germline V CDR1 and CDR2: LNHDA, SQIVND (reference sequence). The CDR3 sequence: CASSPGQDSNQPQHF. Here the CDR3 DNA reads TGTGCCAGTAGCCCCGGACAGGATAGCAATCAGCCCCAGCATTTT.

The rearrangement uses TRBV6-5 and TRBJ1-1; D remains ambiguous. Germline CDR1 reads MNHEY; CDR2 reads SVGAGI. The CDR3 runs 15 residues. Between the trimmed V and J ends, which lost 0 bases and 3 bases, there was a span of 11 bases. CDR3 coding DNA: TGTGCCAGCAGTTACTCCCGTCGAGTAGACACTGAAGCTTTCTTT. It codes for CASSYSRRVDTEAFF.

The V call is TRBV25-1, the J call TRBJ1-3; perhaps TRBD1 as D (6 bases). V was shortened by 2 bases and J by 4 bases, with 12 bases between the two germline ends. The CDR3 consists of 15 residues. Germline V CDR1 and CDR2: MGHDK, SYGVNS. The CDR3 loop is CASSEGRGRGNTIYF. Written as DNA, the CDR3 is TGTGCCAGCAGTGAAGGCAGGGGCAGGGGAAACACCATATATTTT. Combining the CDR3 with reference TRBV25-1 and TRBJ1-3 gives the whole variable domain EADIYQTPRYLVIGTGKKITLECSQTMGHDKMYWYQQDPGMELHLIHYSYGVNSTEKGDLSSESTVSRIRTEHFPLTLESARPSHTSQYLCASSEGRGRGNTIYFGEGSWLTVV.

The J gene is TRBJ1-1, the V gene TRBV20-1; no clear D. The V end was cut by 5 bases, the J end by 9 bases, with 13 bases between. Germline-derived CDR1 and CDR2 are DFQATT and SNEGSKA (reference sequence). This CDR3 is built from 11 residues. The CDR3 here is CSAATTAQAFF. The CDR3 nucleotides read TGCAGTGCTGCAACTACGGCTCAAGCTTTCTTT.

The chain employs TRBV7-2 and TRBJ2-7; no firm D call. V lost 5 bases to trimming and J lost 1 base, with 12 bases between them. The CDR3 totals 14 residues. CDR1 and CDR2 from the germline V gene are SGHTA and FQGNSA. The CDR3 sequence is CASSPGRQSYEQYF. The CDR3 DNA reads TGTGCCAGCAGCCCCGGACGCCAATCCTACGAGCAGTACTTC.